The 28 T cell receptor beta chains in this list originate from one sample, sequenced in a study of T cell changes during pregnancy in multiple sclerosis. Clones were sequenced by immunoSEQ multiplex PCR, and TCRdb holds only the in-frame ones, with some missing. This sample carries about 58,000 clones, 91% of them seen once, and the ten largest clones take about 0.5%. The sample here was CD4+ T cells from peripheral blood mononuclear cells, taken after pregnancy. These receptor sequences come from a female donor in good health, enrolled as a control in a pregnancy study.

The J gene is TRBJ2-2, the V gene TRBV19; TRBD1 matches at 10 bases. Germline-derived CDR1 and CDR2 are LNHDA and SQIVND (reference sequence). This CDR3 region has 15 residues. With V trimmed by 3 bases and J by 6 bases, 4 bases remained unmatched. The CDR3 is CASSIGTGVPGELFF. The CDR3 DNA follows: TGTGCCAGTAGTATCGGGACAGGGGTTCCCGGGGAGCTGTTTTTT.

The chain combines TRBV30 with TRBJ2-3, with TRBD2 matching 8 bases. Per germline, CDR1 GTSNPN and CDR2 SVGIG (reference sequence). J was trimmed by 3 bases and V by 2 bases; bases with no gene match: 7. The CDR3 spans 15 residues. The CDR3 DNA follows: TGTGCCTGGAGTCCGGGGGGGGCCTTGACAGATACGCAGTATTTT. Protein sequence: CAWSPGGALTDTQYF.

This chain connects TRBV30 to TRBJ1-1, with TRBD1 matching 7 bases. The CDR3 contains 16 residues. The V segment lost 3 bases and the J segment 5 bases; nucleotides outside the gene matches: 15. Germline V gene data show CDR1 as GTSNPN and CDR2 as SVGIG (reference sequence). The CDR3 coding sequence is TGTGCCTGGAGCCGACGGCTAGGGGGCTTGGGGACTGAAGCTTTCTTT. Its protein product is CAWSRRLGGLGTEAFF. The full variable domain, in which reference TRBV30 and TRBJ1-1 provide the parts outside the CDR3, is SQTIHQWPATLVQPVGSPLSLECTVEGTSNPNLYWYRQAAGRGLQLLFYSVGIGQISSEVPQNLSASRPQDRQFILSSKKLLLSDSGFYLCAWSRRLGGLGTEAFFGQGTRLTVV.

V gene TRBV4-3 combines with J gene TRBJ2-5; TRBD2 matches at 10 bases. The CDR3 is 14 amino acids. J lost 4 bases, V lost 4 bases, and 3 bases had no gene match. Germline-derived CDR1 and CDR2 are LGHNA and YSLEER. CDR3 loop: CASSPAGGRETQYF. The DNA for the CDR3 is TGCGCCAGCAGCCCAGCGGGGGGGCGAGAGACCCAGTACTTC.

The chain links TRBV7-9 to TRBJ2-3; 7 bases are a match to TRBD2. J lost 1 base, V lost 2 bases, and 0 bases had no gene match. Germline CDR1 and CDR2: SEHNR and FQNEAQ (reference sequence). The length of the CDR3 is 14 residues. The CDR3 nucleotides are TGTGCCAGCAGCTTACTAGCGGGCACAGATACGCAGTATTTT. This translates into CASSLLAGTDTQYF.

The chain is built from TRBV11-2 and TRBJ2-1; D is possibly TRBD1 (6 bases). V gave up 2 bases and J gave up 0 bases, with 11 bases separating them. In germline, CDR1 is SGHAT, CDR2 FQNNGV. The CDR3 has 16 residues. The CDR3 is CASSLTGLSSYNEQFF. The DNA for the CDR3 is TGTGCCAGCAGCTTAACAGGGCTTAGCTCCTACAATGAGCAGTTCTTC.

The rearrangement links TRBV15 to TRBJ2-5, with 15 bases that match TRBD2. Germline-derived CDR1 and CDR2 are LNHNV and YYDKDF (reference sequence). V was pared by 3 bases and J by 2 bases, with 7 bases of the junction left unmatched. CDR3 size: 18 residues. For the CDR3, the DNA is TGTGCCACCAGCAGGGCCGGACTAGCGGGGGGGCGGCAAGAGACCCAGTACTTC. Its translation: CATSRAGLAGGRQETQYF. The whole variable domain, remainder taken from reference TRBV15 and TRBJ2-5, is DAMVIQNPRYQVTQFGKPVTLSCSQTLNHNVMYWYQQKSSQAPKLLFHYYDKDFNNEADTPDNFQSRRPNTSFCFLDIRSPGLGDTAMYLCATSRAGLAGGRQETQYFGPGTRLLVL.

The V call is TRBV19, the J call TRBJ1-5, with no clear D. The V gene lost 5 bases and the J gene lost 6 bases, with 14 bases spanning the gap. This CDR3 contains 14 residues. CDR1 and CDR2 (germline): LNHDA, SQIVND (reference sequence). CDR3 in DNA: TGTGCCAGTAGTGTACAATACCCAGGTCAGCCCCAGCATTTT. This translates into CASSVQYPGQPQHF.

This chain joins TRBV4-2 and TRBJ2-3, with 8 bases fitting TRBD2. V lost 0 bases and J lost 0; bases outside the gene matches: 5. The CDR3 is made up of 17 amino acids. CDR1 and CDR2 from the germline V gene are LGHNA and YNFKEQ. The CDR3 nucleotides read TGTGCCAGCAGCCAAGAGCTAGCGGGTTTCAGCACAGATACGCAGTATTTT. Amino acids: CASSQELAGFSTDTQYF.

The CDR3 DNA is TGTGCCAGCAGACTAGCGGGGGGGTTCAATGAGCAGTTCTTC. Translating it yields CASRLAGGFNEQFF. This chain uses TRBV2 with TRBJ2-1; the match to TRBD2 covers 13 bases. The CDR3 totals 14 residues. Germline V gene sequence: CDR1 SNHLY, CDR2 FYNNEI. The J segment lost 6 bases and the V segment lost 6 bases, leaving 2 bases of the junction unmatched.

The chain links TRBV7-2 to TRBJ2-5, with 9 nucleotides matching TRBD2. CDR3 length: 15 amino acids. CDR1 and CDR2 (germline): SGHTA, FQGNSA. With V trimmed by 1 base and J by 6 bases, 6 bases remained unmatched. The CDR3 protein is CASSLEGTSTKTQYF. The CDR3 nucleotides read TGTGCCAGCAGCTTAGAAGGGACTAGCACCAAGACCCAGTACTTC.

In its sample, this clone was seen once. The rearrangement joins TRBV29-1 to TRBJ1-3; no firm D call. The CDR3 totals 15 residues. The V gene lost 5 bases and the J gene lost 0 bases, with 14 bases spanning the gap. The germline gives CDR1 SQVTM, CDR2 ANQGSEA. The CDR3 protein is CSVRVGAVSGNTIYF. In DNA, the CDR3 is TGCAGCGTTAGAGTAGGTGCGGTCTCTGGAAACACCATATATTTT. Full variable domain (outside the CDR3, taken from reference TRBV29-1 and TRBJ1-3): SAVISQKPSRDICQRGTSLTIQCQVDSQVTMMFWYRQQPGQSLTLIATANQGSEATYESGFVIDKFPISRPNLTFSTLTVSNMSPEDSSIYLCSVRVGAVSGNTIYFGEGSWLTVV.

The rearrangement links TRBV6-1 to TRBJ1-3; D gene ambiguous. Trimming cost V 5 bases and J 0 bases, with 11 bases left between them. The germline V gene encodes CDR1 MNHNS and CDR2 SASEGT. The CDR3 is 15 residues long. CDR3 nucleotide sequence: TGTGCCAGCAGTTCCCGCGACTACTCTGGAAACACCATATATTTT. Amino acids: CASSSRDYSGNTIYF.

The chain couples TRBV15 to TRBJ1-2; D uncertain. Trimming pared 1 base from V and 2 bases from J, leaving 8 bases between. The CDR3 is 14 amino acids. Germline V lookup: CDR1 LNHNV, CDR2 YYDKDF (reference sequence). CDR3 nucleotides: TGTGCCACCAGCAGAGGATTAGAGAACTATGGCTACACCTTC. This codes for CATSRGLENYGYTF.

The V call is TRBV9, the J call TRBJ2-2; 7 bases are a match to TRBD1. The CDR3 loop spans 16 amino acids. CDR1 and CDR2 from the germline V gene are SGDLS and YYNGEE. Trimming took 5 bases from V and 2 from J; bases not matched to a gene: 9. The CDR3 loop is CASRSSGQLNTGELFF. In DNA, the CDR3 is TGTGCCAGCAGGTCCTCGGGACAGCTAAACACCGGGGAGCTGTTTTTT.

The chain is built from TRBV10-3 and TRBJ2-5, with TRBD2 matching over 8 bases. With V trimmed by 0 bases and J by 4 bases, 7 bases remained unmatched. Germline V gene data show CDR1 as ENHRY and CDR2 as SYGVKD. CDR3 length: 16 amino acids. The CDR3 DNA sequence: TGTGCCATCAGTGAGTCCAACGGGGGGGCCCGAGAGACCCAGTACTTC. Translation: CAISESNGGARETQYF.

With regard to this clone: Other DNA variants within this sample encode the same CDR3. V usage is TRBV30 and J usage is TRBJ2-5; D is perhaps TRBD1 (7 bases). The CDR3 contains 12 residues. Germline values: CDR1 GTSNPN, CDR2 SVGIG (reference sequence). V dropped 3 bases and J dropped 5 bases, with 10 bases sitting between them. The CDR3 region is CAWSAGGETQYF. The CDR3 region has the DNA TGTGCCTGGAGCGCAGGGGGGGAGACCCAGTACTTC.

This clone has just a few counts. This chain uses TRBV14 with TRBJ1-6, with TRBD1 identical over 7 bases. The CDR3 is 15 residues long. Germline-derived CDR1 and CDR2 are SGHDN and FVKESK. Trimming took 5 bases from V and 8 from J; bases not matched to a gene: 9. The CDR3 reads CASSNGQVRDSPLHF. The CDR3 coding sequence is TGTGCCAGCAGCAACGGACAGGTCCGAGATTCACCCCTCCACTTT.

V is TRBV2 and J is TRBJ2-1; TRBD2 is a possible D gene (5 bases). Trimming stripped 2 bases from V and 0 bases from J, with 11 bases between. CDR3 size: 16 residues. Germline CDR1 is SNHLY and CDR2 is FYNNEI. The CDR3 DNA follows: TGTGCCAGCAGTGAACTAGCTATAAGCTCCTACAATGAGCAGTTCTTC. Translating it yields CASSELAISSYNEQFF.

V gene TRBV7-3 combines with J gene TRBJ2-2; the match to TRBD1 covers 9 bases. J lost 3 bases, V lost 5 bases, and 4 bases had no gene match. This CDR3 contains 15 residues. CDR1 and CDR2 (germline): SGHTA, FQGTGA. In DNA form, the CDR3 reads TGTGCCAGCAGCATGGGACAGGGATACACCGGGGAGCTGTTTTTT. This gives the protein CASSMGQGYTGELFF.

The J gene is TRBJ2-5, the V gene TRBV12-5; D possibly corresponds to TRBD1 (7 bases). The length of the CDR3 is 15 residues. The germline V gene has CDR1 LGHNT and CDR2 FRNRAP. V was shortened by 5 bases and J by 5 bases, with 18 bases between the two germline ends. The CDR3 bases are TGTGCTAGTGGTAGCGGAGACAGGGCGGGGGAGACCCAGTACTTC. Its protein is CASGSGDRAGETQYF.

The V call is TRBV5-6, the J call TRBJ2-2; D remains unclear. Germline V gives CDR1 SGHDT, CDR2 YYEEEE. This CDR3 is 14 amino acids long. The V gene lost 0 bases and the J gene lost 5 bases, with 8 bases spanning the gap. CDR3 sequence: CASSLVVRTGELFF. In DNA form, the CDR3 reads TGTGCCAGCAGCTTGGTAGTCCGTACCGGGGAGCTGTTTTTT.

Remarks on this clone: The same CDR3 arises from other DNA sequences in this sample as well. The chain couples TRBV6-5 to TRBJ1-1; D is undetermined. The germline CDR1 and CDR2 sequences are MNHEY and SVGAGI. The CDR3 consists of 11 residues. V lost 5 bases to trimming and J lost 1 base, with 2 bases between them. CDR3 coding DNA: TGTGCCAGCAGTCGGAACACTGAAGCTTTCTTT. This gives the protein CASSRNTEAFF.

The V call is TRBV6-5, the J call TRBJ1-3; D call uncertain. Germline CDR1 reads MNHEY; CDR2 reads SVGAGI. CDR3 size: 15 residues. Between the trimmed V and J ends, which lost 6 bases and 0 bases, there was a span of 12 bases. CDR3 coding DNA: TGTGCCAGCAGCCGAGAGGGTTACTCTGGAAACACCATATATTTT. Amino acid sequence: CASSREGYSGNTIYF.

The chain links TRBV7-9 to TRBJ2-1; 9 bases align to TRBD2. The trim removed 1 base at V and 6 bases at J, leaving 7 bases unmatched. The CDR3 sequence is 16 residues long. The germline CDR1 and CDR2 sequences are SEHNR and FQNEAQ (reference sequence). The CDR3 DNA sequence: TGTGCCAGCAGCTTAGGGGGGGGGACTAGCAGCAATGAGCAGTTCTTC. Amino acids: CASSLGGGTSSNEQFF.

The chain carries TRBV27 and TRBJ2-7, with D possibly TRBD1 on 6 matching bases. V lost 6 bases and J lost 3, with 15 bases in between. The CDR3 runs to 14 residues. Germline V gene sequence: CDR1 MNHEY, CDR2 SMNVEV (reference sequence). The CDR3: CASRARDNSYEQYF. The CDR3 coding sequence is TGTGCCAGCAGGGCTCGGGACAATAGCTACGAGCAGTACTTC.

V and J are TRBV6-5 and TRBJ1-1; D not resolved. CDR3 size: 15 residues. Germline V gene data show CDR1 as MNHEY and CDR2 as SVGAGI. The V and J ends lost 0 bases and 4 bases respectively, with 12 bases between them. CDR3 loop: CASSYSRQRITEAFF. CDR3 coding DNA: TGTGCCAGCAGTTACTCGAGACAAAGGATCACTGAAGCTTTCTTT.

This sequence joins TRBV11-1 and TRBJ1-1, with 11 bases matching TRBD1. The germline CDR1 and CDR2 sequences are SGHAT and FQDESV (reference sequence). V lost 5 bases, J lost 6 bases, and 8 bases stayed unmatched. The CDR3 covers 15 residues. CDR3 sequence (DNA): TGTGCCAGCAGCCCGGACAGGGGGCGCGAGGCTGAAGCTTTCTTT. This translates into CASSPDRGREAEAFF.